This T cell receptor (beta chain) was profiled in a study of blood T cell repertoires in COVID-19. Study-wide background: Spain, Italy and the United States supplied samples that represented acute and convalescent COVID-19. T cells, B-cell-depleted T cells, or PBMCs provided the cDNA or gDNA that served as material.

Methods used by the authors: Reference gene primer amplification gave nucleated cell count estimates. Sequencing was performed with immunoSEQ multiplex PCR; in TCRdb, only in-frame clones are kept and a portion is missing. Clone size and the V and J calls come from that table; the DNA yielded D and trimming. This sample yields hundreds of thousands of clones, of which about nine tenths are seen a single time; roughly 6% belongs to the top ten. In germline, CDR1 is SGHDT, CDR2 YYEEEE. J lost 3 bases, V lost 2 bases, and 4 bases had no gene match. The CDR3 is 14 amino acids. Seattle's cohort entered during active infection and was followed longitudinally.

V is TRBV5-6 and J is TRBJ2-7; 8 bases are shared with TRBD1. The sample taken for sequencing was peripheral blood. The source of this sequence is a woman in her 50s with COVID-19, enrolled during active disease. This chain's CDR3 is CASSFGGQGYEQYF. DNA for the CDR3: TGTGCCAGCAGCTTCGGTGGACAGGGCTACGAGCAGTACTTC.